The T cell receptor beta chain described here comes from a study of regulatory T cells in long-lasting Graves disease. Study-wide background: Patients with new Graves' disease had used antithyroid drugs below 3 months. General study results and limits: TCR diversity in persistent Graves' patients was below that of newly diagnosed ones.

CDR3-region Arm-PCR and iRepertoire HTBI primers produced the TCR beta libraries. Each CDR3 protein is one row after TCRdb ran MiXCR on the multiplex PCR reads. The data hold roughly 440,000 distinct CDR3 sequences, with around 17% observed a single time. Specified time point: newly diagnosed GD, antithyroid drugs for less than 3 months. Construction of the TCR library relied on RNA isolated from PBMCs. On this clonotype: Its antigen remains unknown.

In germline, CDR1 is SNHLY, CDR2 FYNNEI. V dropped 4 bases and J dropped 4 bases, with 11 bases sitting between them. There are 14 residues in the CDR3. In addition, the sample was reused for a study of T cells in Graves' hyperthyroidism and ophthalmopathy.

The receptor's source is a woman younger than 35 with Graves disease. The sequencing used peripheral blood mononuclear cells (PBMCs), collected at new diagnosis, from a patient treated with antithyroid drugs. The chain uses TRBV2 and TRBJ1-5; TRBD1 is a possible D gene (5 bases). The CDR3 is CASSGTNRNQPQHF. In DNA, the CDR3 is TGTGCCAGCAGTGGGACAAATAGGAATCAGCCCCAGCATTTT.